A single sample gave rise to the 5 T cell receptor beta chains below, sequenced in a study of T-cell memory formation after mild COVID-19 (dated by TCRdb to the early 2020s). Libraries were built with 5' RACE. For sequencing, an Illumina NovaSeq 6000 was employed. In-frame beta chains were kept once TCRdb had trimmed the public reads at Q25 with fastp and called clones with MiXCR. Identical CDR3 protein sequences are pooled into one entry, listed with their most common genes and DNA. Here the sample has tens of thousands of distinct CDR3 sequences; over 13% occur a single time. The top ten clonotypes cover around two fifths of the sample. What was sequenced was PBMCs or a T cell subset sorted from them (not recorded which). Every receptor here comes from a man between 18 and 29 years old who had mild COVID-19 (a few samples of this study predate the infection). The sample titles of this study are shuffled in the database, so cell type and time point are left out; the donor was told from shared clones.

Many counts were recorded for this clonotype. The genes are TRBV27 and TRBJ2-1; TRBD2 agrees at 12 bases. The length of the CDR3 is 14 residues. The junction had 0 bases not matched to a gene; V was cut back by 5 bases and J by 4 bases. Germline V gene sequence: CDR1 MNHEY, CDR2 SMNVEV (reference sequence). As DNA, the CDR3 is TGTGCCAGCAGTGGACTAGCGGGGTACAATGAGCAGTTCTTC. Its protein product is CASSGLAGYNEQFF.

This clonotype has a count of ten or more. The chain joins TRBV5-4 to TRBJ1-2, with TRBD1 matching 8 bases. CDR3 length equals 14 residues. Per the germline V gene, CDR1 is SGHNT and CDR2 is YYREEE (reference sequence). Trimming at V came to 0 bases and at J to 4 bases, leaving 2 bases not matched to a gene. In DNA form, the CDR3 reads TGTGCCAGCAGCTTGGGACAGGGGAGCTATGGCTACACCTTC. Its translation is CASSLGQGSYGYTF.

V and J are TRBV4-1 and TRBJ1-5; the D gene is possibly TRBD1 (6 bases). Trimming removed 4 bases from V and 7 bases from J, with 14 bases in between. This CDR3 is built from 14 residues. Per the germline V gene, CDR1 is MGHRA and CDR2 is YSYEKL. The CDR3 nucleotides read TGCGCCAGCAGCCTTGCAGGGGCGGCCCAGCCCCAGCATTTT. This translates into CASSLAGAAQPQHF.

This clonotype turned up a few times. The chain recombines TRBV7-9 with TRBJ2-3, with 10 bases matching TRBD2. V lost 4 bases, J lost 1 base, and 5 bases stayed unmatched. Germline lookup yields CDR1 SEHNR and CDR2 FQNEAQ (reference sequence). This CDR3 region has 16 residues. CDR3 residues: CASSSQRGGGTDTQYF. The CDR3 region has the DNA TGTGCCAGCAGCTCTCAGCGGGGGGGGGGCACAGATACGCAGTATTTT.

The chain links TRBV2 to TRBJ1-1; no definite D call. Germline-derived CDR1 and CDR2 are SNHLY and FYNNEI. V lost 3 bases and J lost 1, with 12 bases in between. The CDR3 totals 15 residues. The CDR3 reads CASSDFRLTNTEAFF. The CDR3 region has the DNA TGTGCCAGCAGTGACTTCAGGTTGACGAACACTGAAGCTTTCTTT.